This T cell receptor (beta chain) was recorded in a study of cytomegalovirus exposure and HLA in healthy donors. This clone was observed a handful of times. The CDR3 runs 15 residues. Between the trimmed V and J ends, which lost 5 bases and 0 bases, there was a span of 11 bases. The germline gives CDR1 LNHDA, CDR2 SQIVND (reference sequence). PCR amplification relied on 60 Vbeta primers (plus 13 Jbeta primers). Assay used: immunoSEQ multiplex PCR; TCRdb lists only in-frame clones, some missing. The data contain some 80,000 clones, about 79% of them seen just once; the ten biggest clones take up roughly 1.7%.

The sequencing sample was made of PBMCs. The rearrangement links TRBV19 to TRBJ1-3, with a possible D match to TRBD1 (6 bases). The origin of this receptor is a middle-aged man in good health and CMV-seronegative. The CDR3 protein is CASSWGTHSGNTIYF. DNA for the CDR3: TGTGCCAGTAGTTGGGGGACACACTCTGGAAACACCATATATTTT.